This paragraph reports one TCR beta chain. It lacks a known antigen. Per-nucleotide qualities are absent, and no much larger clonotype sits a single base away. The time point label for this specimen denotes: about 28 days (+/-7) after the second vaccine dose. The sample's treatment or condition, from its label and the paper: meningococcal conjugate vaccine given as trial control. The vaccinee samples were drawn from two UK trials, COV001 and COV002, one of which was a single-blind randomized controlled phase 2/3 trial testing AZD1222 (ChAdOx1 nCoV-19) in healthy adults. For TCRbeta chain sequencing, PBMC samples were collected from trial participants at day 0 and at day 28 after the second dose. The CDR3 regions of human TCRbeta chains were analyzed by immunosequencing. Regarding the original processing steps: TCRs in the repertoires were matched against a reference library of SARS-CoV-2-specific TCRs that had been generated with the MIRA antigen-specificity platform. Breadth was defined as the fraction of unique TCRs that were SARS-CoV-2-associated, and depth was defined as the fraction of total T cells that were SARS-CoV-2-associated. Using the MIRA data, each spike-specific TCR was assigned both to the spike region to which the TCR was reactive and to a CD4 or CD8 class. Log10-transformed breadth and depth values were compared by one-way ANOVA with Sidak's multiple comparisons tests. Imported from immuneACCESS, the table was reduced by TCRdb to in-frame sequences with V and J called. These copies leave out some clones; in studies compared against another copy, an unresolved V gene accounts for under half, and the cause of the remainder is not known. That table gives V, J and clone size, and the DNA gave D and trimming. This sample holds some 200,000 clones; 90% to 95% were observed only once. In total, the top ten clones hold 3.6% of the sample.

The data derive from a study of T cell responses to AZD1222 COVID-19 vaccine (dated by TCRdb to the early 2020s). Study-level background: TCR sequencing covered more than 230 trial participants: 200 to 220 given two doses of AZD1222 and 26 given two doses of MenACWY control vaccine. Trial participants were enrolled by age into 18-55, 56-69 and 70-plus year subgroups, with roughly 150, 30 and 60 TCR-sequenced participants respectively. The paper's findings and limits, for the study overall: Because no day 14 peak-response samples were available, repertoires were characterized only after the peak T cell response. Spike-specific TCR breadth and depth rose significantly after two AZD1222 doses compared with day 0 and with MenACWY recipients. Vaccine-associated CD4 TCRs spanned the whole spike protein, with dominant responses in regions 160-218 and 743-854. In the small 56-69-year group, the increase in depth fell short of significance, most likely because of low power. Only five or six AZD1222 recipients were SARS-CoV-2 seropositive at baseline, limiting conclusions about previously exposed vaccinees. Reportedly, almost half of the unique spike-specific TCRs recognized epitopes lying outside the regions that are mutated in the B.1.351 and B.1.1.7 variants. Most participants were white British and females outnumbered males, and the authors suggested that clonal diversity may have been underestimated.

CDR1 and CDR2 are read off the germline V gene (reference sequence) as LGHDT and YNNKEL. CDR3 length: 13 amino acids, cysteine to phenylalanine. Kept here is only the CDR3 DNA, which spans 39 bases and is read in frame from base 1. V is shortened by 0 bases, J by 0 bases, and the region joining them spans 3 bases. This receptor was identified in an adult who received the MenACWY meningococcal vaccine as a control. The chain employs TRBV3-1 (or the pseudogene TRBV3-2) and TRBJ2-7, with an unclear D gene assignment. The starting material was peripheral blood, obtained 28 days after the second dose of the MenACWY control vaccine. The DNA sequence is TGTGCCAGCAGCCAAGAACCCTCCTACGAGCAGTACTTC. Its coded protein is CASSQEPSYEQYF.